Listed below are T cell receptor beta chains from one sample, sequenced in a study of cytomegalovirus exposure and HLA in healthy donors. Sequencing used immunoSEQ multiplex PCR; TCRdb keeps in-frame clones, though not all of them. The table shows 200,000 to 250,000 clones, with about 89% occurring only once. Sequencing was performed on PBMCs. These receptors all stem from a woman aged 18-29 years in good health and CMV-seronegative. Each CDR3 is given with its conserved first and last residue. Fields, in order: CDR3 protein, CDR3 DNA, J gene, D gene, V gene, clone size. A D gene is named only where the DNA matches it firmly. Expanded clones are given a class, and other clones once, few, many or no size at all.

CDR3: CASSITGGTGNTIYF
DNA: TGTGCCAGTAGTATCACAGGGGGCACTGGAAACACCATATATTTT
J: TRBJ1-3
D: TRBD1
V: TRBV19
size: -

CDR3: CASSFRQGEIAVYEQYF
DNA: TGTGCCAGTAGTTTCCGACAGGGGGAGATCGCAGTCTACGAGCAGTACTTC
J: TRBJ2-7
D: TRBD1
V: TRBV19
size: -

CDR3: CASSITEYNEQFF
DNA: TGTGCCAGTAGTATAACTGAATACAATGAGCAGTTCTTC
J: TRBJ2-1
D: -
V: TRBV19
size: -

CDR3: CASSPRQGRRTDTQYF
DNA: TGTGCCAGCTCGCCCCGACAGGGGAGGCGCACAGATACGCAGTATTTT
J: TRBJ2-3
D: TRBD1
V: TRBV18
size: -

CDR3: CASSQERTSGGQYF
DNA: TGTGCCAGCAGCCAAGAGAGGACTAGCGGGGGTCAGTACTTC
J: TRBJ2-5
D: TRBD2
V: TRBV14
size: -

CDR3: CASRSLQKSGYTF
DNA: TGTGCCAGCAGATCACTTCAAAAGTCGGGCTACACCTTC
J: TRBJ1-2
D: -
V: TRBV6-5
size: once

CDR3: CASSDGQTDTQYF
DNA: TGCGCCAGCAGTGATGGACAGACAGATACGCAGTATTTT
J: TRBJ2-3
D: -
V: TRBV10-1
size: -

CDR3: CASSETAGGPGDTQYF
DNA: TGCGCCAGCAGTGAAACCGCGGGAGGGCCCGGAGATACGCAGTATTTT
J: TRBJ2-3
D: TRBD2
V: TRBV10-1
size: -

CDR3: CASSYVAGGLEQYF
DNA: TGTGCCAGCAGTTACGTGGCAGGGGGCTTGGAGCAGTACTTC
J: TRBJ2-7
D: TRBD1
V: TRBV6-6
size: few

CDR3: CASSDTGGSYEQYF
DNA: TGCGCCAGCAGCGACACAGGGGGTAGCTACGAGCAGTACTTC
J: TRBJ2-7
D: TRBD1
V: TRBV5-1
size: few

CDR3: CASSLVAGGRFVSGNTIYF
DNA: TGTGCCAGCAGCTTAGTGGCAGGGGGGCGCTTCGTCTCTGGAAACACCATATATTTT
J: TRBJ1-3
D: TRBD1
V: TRBV7-6
size: -

CDR3: CASSSKTGGPYEQYF
DNA: TGTGCCAGCAGCTCAAAAACAGGGGGCCCCTACGAGCAGTACTTC
J: TRBJ2-7
D: TRBD1
V: TRBV7-2
size: -